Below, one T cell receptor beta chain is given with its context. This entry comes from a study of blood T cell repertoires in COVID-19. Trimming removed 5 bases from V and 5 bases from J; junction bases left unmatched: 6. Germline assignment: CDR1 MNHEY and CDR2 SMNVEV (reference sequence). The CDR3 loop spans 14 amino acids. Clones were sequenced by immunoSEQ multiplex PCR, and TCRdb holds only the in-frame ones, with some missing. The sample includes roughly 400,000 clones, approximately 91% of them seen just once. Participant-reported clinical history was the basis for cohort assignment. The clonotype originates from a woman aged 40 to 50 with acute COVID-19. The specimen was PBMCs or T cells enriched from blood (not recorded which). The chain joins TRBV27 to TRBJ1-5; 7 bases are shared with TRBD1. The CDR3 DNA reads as TGTGCCAGCAGTCCGGGACAGCGTGATCAGCCCCAGCATTTT. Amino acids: CASSPGQRDQPQHF.